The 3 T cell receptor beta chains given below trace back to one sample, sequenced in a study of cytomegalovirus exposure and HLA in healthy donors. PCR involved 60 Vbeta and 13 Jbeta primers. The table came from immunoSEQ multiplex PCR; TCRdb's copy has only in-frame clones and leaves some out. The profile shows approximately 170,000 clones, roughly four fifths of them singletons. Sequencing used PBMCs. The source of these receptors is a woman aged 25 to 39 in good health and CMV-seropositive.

CDR3 residues: CASSEWDITYEQYF. The CDR3 DNA follows: TGTGCCAGCAGTGAGTGGGACATTACCTACGAGCAGTACTTC. J is TRBJ2-7 and V is TRBV2; the D gene is possibly TRBD1 (6 bases). The ends were cut back, 3 bases at V and 2 bases at J, with 11 bases in the middle. The germline gives CDR1 SNHLY, CDR2 FYNNEI. This CDR3 region has 14 residues.

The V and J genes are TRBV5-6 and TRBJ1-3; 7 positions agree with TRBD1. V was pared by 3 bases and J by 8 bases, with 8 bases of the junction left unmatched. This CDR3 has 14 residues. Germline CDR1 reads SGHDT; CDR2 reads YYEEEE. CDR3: CASSWDSLDDTIYF. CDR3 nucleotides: TGTGCCAGCAGCTGGGACAGTCTTGATGACACCATATATTTT.

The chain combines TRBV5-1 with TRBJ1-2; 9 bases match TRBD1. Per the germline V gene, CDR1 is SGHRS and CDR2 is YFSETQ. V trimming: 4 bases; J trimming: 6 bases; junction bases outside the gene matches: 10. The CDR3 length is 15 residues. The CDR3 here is CASSPDTGTGNGYTF. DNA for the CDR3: TGCGCCAGCAGCCCAGACACCGGGACAGGGAATGGCTACACCTTC.